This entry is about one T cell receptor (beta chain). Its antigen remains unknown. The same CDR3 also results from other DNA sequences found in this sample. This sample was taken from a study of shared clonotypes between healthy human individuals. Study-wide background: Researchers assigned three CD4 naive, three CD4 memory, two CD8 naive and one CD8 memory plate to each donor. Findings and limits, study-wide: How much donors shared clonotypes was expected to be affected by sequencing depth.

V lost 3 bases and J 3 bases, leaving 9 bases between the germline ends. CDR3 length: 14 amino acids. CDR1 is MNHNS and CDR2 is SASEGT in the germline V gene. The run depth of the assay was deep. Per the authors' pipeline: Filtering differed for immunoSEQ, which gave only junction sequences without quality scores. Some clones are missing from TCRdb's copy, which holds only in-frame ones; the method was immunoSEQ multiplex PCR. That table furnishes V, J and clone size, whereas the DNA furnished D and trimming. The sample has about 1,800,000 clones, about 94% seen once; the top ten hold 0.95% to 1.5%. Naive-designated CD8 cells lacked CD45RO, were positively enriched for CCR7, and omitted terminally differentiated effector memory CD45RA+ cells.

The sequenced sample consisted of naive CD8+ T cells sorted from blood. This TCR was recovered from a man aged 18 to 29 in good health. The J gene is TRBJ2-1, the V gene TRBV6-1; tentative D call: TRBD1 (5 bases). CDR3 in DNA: TGTGCCAGCAGTGACCTCGGACACTACAATGAGCAGTTCTTC. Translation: CASSDLGHYNEQFF.